This T cell receptor (beta chain) derives from a study of cytomegalovirus exposure and HLA in healthy donors. PCR primers comprised 60 Vbeta and 13 Jbeta primers. TCRdb's table, derived via immunoSEQ multiplex PCR, lists solely in-frame clones and lacks some. In the table there are around 110,000 clones, roughly 69% of which are singletons. V shed 5 bases, J shed 6 bases, and the junction held 8 bases outside the gene matches. From germline, CDR1 is SGHVS and CDR2 FNYEAQ. The CDR3 is 15 residues long. The specimen was PBMCs. The sequence derives from a woman aged 35 to 49 in good health and CMV-seropositive. The gene calls are TRBV7-6 and TRBJ2-2, with 8 positions matching TRBD1. CDR3 sequence: CASSHRDRSSGELFF. In nucleotides, the CDR3 is TGTGCCAGCAGCCATAGGGACAGGTCTTCCGGGGAGCTGTTTTTT.